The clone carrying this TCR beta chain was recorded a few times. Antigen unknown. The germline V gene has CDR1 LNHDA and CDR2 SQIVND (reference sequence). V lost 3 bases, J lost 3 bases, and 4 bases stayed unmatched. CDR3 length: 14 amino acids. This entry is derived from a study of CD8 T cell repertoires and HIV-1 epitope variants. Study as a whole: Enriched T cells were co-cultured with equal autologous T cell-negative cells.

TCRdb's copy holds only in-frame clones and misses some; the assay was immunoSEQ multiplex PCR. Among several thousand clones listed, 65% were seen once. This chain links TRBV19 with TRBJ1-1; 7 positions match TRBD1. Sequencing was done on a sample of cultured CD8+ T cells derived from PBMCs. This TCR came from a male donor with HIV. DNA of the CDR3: TGTGCCAGTAGTATCGGCAGGGGGGACACTGAAGCTTTCTTT. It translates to CASSIGRGDTEAFF.